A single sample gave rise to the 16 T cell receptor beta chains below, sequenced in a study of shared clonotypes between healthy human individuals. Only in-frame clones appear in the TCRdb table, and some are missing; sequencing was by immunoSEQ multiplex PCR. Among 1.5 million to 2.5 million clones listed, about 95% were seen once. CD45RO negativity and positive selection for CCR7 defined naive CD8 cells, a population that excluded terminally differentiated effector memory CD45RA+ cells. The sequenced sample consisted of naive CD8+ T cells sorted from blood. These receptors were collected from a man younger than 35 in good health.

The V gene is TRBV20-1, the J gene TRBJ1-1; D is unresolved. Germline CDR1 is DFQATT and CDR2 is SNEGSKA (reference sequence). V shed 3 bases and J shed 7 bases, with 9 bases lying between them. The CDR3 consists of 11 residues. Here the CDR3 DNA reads TGCAGTGCTAGTCCGGCAGGTGAAGCTTTCTTT. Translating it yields CSASPAGEAFF.

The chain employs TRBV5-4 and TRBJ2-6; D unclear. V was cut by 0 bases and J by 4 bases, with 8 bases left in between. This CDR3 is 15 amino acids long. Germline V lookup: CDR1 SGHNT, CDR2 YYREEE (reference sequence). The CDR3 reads CASSLGASGANVLTF. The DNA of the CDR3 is TGTGCCAGCAGCTTGGGGGCTTCGGGGGCCAACGTCCTGACTTTC.

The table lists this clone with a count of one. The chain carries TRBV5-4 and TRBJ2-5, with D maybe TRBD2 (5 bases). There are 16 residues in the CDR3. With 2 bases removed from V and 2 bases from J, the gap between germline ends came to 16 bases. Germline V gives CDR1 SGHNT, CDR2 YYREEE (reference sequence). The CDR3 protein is CASSFAGEGIQETQYF. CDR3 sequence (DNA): TGTGCCAGCAGCTTCGCGGGCGAGGGCATACAAGAGACCCAGTACTTC.

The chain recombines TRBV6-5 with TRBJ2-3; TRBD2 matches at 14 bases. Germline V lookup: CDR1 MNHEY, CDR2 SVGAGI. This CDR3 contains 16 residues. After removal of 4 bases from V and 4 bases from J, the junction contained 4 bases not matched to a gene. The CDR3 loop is CASSFGLAGGPDTQYF. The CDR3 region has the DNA TGTGCCAGCAGTTTCGGACTAGCGGGAGGACCAGATACGCAGTATTTT.

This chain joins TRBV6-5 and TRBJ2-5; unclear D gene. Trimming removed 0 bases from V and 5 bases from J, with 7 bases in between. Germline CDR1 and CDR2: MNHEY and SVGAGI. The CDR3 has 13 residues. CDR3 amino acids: CASSYSNVETQYF. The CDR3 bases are TGTGCCAGCAGTTACTCGAACGTGGAGACCCAGTACTTC.

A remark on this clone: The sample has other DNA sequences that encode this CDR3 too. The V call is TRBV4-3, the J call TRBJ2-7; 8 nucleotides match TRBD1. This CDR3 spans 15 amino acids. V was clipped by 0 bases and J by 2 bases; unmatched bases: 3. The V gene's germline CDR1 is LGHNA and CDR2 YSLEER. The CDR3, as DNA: TGCGCCAGCAGCCAAGATTTGGGACAGGCCTACGAGCAGTACTTC. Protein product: CASSQDLGQAYEQYF.

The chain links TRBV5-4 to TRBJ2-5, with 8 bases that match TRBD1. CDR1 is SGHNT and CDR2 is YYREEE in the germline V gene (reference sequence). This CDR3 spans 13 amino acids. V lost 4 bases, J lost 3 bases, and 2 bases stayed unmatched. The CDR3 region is CASSADREETQYF. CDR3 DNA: TGTGCCAGCAGCGCGGACAGGGAAGAGACCCAGTACTTC.

CDR3 nucleotides: TGTGCCAGCAGCCAAGACACGAGCTCCTATAATTCACCCCTCCACTTT. It translates to CASSQDTSSYNSPLHF. The chain employs TRBV14 and TRBJ1-6, with no clear D. This CDR3 spans 16 amino acids. With 0 bases removed from V and 0 bases from J, the gap between germline ends came to 6 bases. Germline V CDR1 and CDR2: SGHDN, FVKESK. Filled out from reference TRBV14 and TRBJ1-6, the complete variable domain reads EAGVTQFPSHSVIEKGQTVTLRCDPISGHDNLYWYRRVMGKEIKFLLHFVKESKQDESGMPNNRFLAERTGGTYSTLKVQPAELEDSGVYFCASSQDTSSYNSPLHFGNGTRLTVT.

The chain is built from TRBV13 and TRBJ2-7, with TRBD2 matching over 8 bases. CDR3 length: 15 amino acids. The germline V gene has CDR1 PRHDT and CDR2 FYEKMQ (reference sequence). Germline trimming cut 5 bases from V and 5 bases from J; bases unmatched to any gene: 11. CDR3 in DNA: TGTGCCAGCAGCCCAGCGGGAGAAAGAGGTAACGAGCAGTACTTC. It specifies CASSPAGERGNEQYF. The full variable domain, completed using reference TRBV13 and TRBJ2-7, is AAGVIQSPRHLIKEKRETATLKCYPIPRHDTVYWYQQGPGQDPQFLISFYEKMQSDKGSIPDRFSAQQFSDYHSELNMSSLELGDSALYFCASSPAGERGNEQYFGPGTRLTVT.

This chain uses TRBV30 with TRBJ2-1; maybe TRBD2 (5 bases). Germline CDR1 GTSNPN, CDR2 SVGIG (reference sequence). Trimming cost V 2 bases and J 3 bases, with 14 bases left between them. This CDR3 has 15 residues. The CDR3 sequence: CAWSTAGEYYNEQFF. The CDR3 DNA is TGTGCCTGGAGTACCGCCGGGGAATACTACAATGAGCAGTTCTTC.

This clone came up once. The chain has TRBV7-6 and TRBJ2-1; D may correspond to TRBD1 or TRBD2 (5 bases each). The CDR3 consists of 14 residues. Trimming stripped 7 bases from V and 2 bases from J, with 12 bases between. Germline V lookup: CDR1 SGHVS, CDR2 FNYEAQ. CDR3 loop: CASMGPRAYNEQFF. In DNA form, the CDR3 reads TGTGCCAGCATGGGACCCAGGGCCTACAATGAGCAGTTCTTC.

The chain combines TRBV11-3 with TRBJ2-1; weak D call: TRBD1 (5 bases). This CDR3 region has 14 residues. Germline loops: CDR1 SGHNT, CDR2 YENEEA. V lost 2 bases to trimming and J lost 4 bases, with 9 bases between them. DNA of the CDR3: TGTGCCAGCAGCTTAAGGGGTGGTTACAATGAGCAGTTCTTC. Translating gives CASSLRGGYNEQFF.

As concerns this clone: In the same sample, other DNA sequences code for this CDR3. The CDR3 is CASSVEGLAINEQFF. The CDR3 DNA is TGTGCCAGCAGCGTAGAGGGACTAGCGATCAATGAGCAGTTCTTC. V is TRBV9 and J is TRBJ2-1; 10 positions match TRBD2. Germline V CDR1 and CDR2: SGDLS, YYNGEE. This CDR3 is built from 15 residues. J gave up 6 bases and V 0 bases, and 3 bases lay outside the gene matches.

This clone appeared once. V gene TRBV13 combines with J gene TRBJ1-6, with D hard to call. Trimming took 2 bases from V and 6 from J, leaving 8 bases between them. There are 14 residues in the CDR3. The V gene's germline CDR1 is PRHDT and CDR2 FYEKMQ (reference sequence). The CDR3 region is CASSLSQVNSPLHF. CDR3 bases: TGTGCCAGCAGCTTAAGTCAGGTTAATTCACCCCTCCACTTT.

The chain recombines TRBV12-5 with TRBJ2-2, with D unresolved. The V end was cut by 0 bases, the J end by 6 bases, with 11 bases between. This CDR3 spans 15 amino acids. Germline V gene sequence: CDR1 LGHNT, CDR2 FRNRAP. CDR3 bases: TGTGCTAGTGGTTTGGTAGAGAGGCCGGCCGGGGAGCTGTTTTTT. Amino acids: CASGLVERPAGELFF.

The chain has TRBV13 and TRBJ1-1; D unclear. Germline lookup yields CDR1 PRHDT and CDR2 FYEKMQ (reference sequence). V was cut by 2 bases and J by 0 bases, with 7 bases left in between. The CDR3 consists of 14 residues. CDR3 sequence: CASSLYSMNTEAFF. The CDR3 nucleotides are TGTGCCAGCAGCTTATACTCCATGAACACTGAAGCTTTCTTT.